This TCR beta chain emerged from a study of cytomegalovirus exposure and HLA in healthy donors. Study-wide findings and caveats: The study put under 200 TCR beta chains on its list as cytomegalovirus-associated. Later analysis identified 15,000 to 20,000 TCR beta sequences associated with HLA alleles, using a false discovery rate threshold of 0.05.

PCR used 60 Vbeta primers and 13 Jbeta primers. Some clones are missing from TCRdb's copy, which holds only in-frame ones; the method was immunoSEQ multiplex PCR. Here the sample spans around 94,000 clones, 50% to 70% being singletons. Investigators did not record CMV serostatus for this donor. As to this clone: Its antigen is not known.

The clonotype comes from a human donor in good health. The specimen sequenced was PBMCs.

The CDR3 sequence is CASSFFLDRGGEQYF. The CDR3 coding sequence is TGTGCCAGCAGCTTTTTCTTGGACAGGGGGGGCGAGCAGTACTTC. V and J are TRBV13 and TRBJ2-7, with 10 bases that match TRBD1. V was pared by 3 bases and J by 6 bases, with 8 bases of the junction left unmatched. The CDR3 is 15 amino acids. Germline V gene data show CDR1 as PRHDT and CDR2 as FYEKMQ (reference sequence). Together with reference TRBV13 and TRBJ2-7, the CDR3 gives the full variable domain: AAGVIQSPRHLIKEKRETATLKCYPIPRHDTVYWYQQGPGQDPQFLISFYEKMQSDKGSIPDRFSAQQFSDYHSELNMSSLELGDSALYFCASSFFLDRGGEQYFGPGTRLTVT.